Shown below are 25 T cell receptor beta chains from a single sample sequenced in a study of T-cell reconstitution after alpha-beta-depleted transplantation in children. The TCRbeta library was prepared with unique molecular identifiers. TCRdb fed the PCR reads into MiXCR, producing one record per CDR3 protein. The sample includes fewer than 700,000 distinct CDR3 sequences, about 23% of them seen just once. The sample was PBMCs, mostly from graft donor cells, taken 360 days after TCRalphabeta/CD19-depleted stem cell transplant. The receptors stem from a boy under three years old who had a stem cell transplant for acute myeloid leukemia, so the T cells may come from the graft donor.

To note about this clonotype: A read error may explain this, as a much larger clone is one base away. This sequence joins TRBV20-1 and TRBJ2-7; D may be TRBD2 (7 bases). The germline V gene has CDR1 DFQATT and CDR2 SNEGSKA (reference sequence). This CDR3 is built from 16 residues. Deletions cut 5 bases from V and 2 bases from J, with 22 bases between. CDR3 sequence reads: CSAGGGARTFAYEQYV. Written as DNA, the CDR3 is TGCAGTGCTGGAGGGGGGGCGAGGACCTTCGCCTACGAGCAGTACGTC.

The rearrangement links TRBV20-1 to TRBJ1-2, with D maybe TRBD1 (6 bases). Trimming shortened V by 3 bases and J by 2 bases, and 16 bases separated the two germline ends. The germline gives CDR1 DFQATT, CDR2 SNEGSKA (reference sequence). The CDR3 is 15 residues long. CDR3 bases: TGCAGTGCTAGCCCCACAGGGTGGGGGAACTATGGCTACACCTTC. It encodes CSASPTGWGNYGYTF.

This clonotype was detected a few times. This chain joins TRBV7-6 and TRBJ2-5, with D perhaps TRBD2 (5 bases). The CDR3 totals 12 residues. V was clipped by 5 bases and J by 7 bases, with 11 bases between them. CDR1 and CDR2 (germline): SGHVS, FNYEAQ. The CDR3 DNA is TGTGCCAGCAGCCGTACTAGTTGGACCCAGTACTTC. Its translation is CASSRTSWTQYF.

The CDR3 DNA reads as TGCGCCAGCAGCCGTGAAGAAAAACTGTTTTTT. Its translation is CASSREEKLFF. The rearrangement links TRBV4-1 to TRBJ1-4, with D hard to call. The CDR3 loop spans 11 amino acids. Looked up from germline, CDR1 is MGHRA and CDR2 is YSYEKL. Trimming removed 4 bases at V and 8 bases at J, with 5 bases between.

This clonotype was seen at least ten times. The rearrangement links TRBV6-1 to TRBJ2-1; 9 bases line up with TRBD1. J was trimmed by 5 bases and V by 6 bases; bases with no gene match: 8. The CDR3 extends over 15 amino acids. Germline CDR1 is MNHNS and CDR2 is SASEGT. CDR3 protein: CASRQGAWGNNEQFF. The CDR3 region has the DNA TGTGCCAGCAGACAGGGGGCTTGGGGAAACAATGAGCAGTTCTTC.

The J gene is TRBJ1-1, the V gene TRBV5-1; no reliable D call. Germline lookup yields CDR1 SGHRS and CDR2 YFSETQ. V lost 6 bases, J lost 0 bases, and 12 bases lay in between. There are 14 residues in the CDR3. The CDR3 sequence: CASTMSGLNTEAFF. The DNA of the CDR3 is TGCGCCAGCACTATGTCAGGATTGAACACTGAAGCTTTCTTT.

This clonotype was recorded a few times. The chain combines TRBV12-3 or TRBV12-4 with TRBJ1-6, with D unresolved. This CDR3 has 14 residues. The V end was cut by 4 bases, the J end by 7 bases, with 11 bases between. The CDR3 DNA follows: TGTGCCAGCAGTTATACGGCTTCAAATTCACCCCTCCACTTT. Protein: CASSYTASNSPLHF.

This clonotype was seen ten or more times. The chain recombines TRBV20-1 with TRBJ2-2; 8 nucleotides agree with TRBD2. The CDR3 has 15 residues. Trimming at V came to 3 bases and at J to 4 bases, leaving 7 bases not matched to a gene. The germline gives CDR1 DFQATT, CDR2 SNEGSKA (reference sequence). The CDR3 is CSARSGTRGTGELFF. CDR3 bases: TGCAGTGCTAGGTCCGGGACTAGAGGCACCGGGGAGCTGTTTTTT.

The CDR3 spells CASSDPGGSTDTQYF. In nucleotides, the CDR3 is TGTGCCAGCAGTGACCCCGGGGGTAGCACAGATACGCAGTATTTT. The V gene is TRBV6-1, the J gene TRBJ2-3; tentative D call: TRBD2 (6 bases). The CDR3 is 15 amino acids. The V end lost 3 bases, the J end lost 0 bases, and 10 bases lay between the germline ends. The V gene's germline CDR1 is MNHNS and CDR2 SASEGT.

The chain has TRBV7-2 and TRBJ1-2; possible D gene TRBD1, 6 bases. With 2 bases removed from V and 0 bases from J, the gap between germline ends came to 10 bases. CDR3 length equals 15 residues. Per the germline V gene, CDR1 is SGHTA and CDR2 is FQGNSA. Here the CDR3 DNA reads TGTGCCAGCAGCTTATGGGACACGTCTAACTATGGCTACACCTTC. Residues: CASSLWDTSNYGYTF.

The chain is built from TRBV7-9 and TRBJ2-3; maybe TRBD2 (5 bases). CDR1 is SEHNR, CDR2 FQNEAQ, per germline (reference sequence). Trimming shortened V by 11 bases and J by 3 bases, and 15 bases separated the two germline ends. The CDR3 is made up of 13 amino acids. CDR3 DNA sequence: TGTGCCTGGGAGAGTGGAGGAACAGATACGCAGTATTTT. Translation: CAWESGGTDTQYF. The full variable domain, with the rest looked up from reference TRBV7-9 and TRBJ2-3, is DTGVSQNPRHKITKRGQNVTFRCDPISEHNRLYWYRQTLGQGPEFLTYFQNEAQLEKSRLLSDRFSAERPKGSFSTLEIQRTEQGDSAMYLCAWESGGTDTQYFGPGTRLTVL.

The chain couples TRBV7-7 to TRBJ2-3; D remains unclear. The CDR3 has 15 amino acids. V was shortened by 1 base and J by 0 bases, with 8 bases between the two germline ends. Germline V gene data show CDR1 as SSHAT and CDR2 as FNYEAQ (reference sequence). Here the CDR3 reads CASSLDAASTDTQYF. In nucleotides, the CDR3 is TGTGCCAGCAGCTTAGACGCCGCTAGCACAGATACGCAGTATTTT.

This clonotype has only a few counts. The chain recombines TRBV10-3 with TRBJ2-1, with D hard to call. The germline gives CDR1 ENHRY, CDR2 SYGVKD. V lost 6 bases and J 5 bases, leaving 14 bases between the germline ends. CDR3 size: 14 residues. In nucleotides, the CDR3 is TGTGCCATCAGGGATCCCCGGAATCACAATGAGCAGTTCTTC. Its translation: CAIRDPRNHNEQFF.

The genes are TRBV6-1 and TRBJ1-1; perhaps TRBD1 as D (5 bases). Trimming stripped 3 bases from V and 11 bases from J, with 16 bases between. This CDR3 is built from 13 residues. Germline CDR1 reads MNHNS; CDR2 reads SASEGT. The CDR3 DNA is TGTGCCAGCAGTGACGGAGCGGGTGGGACGGCTTTCTTT. Protein sequence: CASSDGAGGTAFF.

V gene TRBV7-2 combines with J gene TRBJ1-2; 12 nucleotides match TRBD1. Trimming removed 2 bases from V and 4 bases from J; junction bases left unmatched: 11. This CDR3 has 18 amino acids. Germline values: CDR1 SGHTA, CDR2 FQGNSA. The chain's CDR3 is CASSLSEGQGARVYGYTF. The CDR3 bases are TGTGCCAGCAGCTTATCCGAGGGACAGGGGGCAAGAGTCTATGGCTACACCTTC. The full variable domain, with the rest looked up from reference TRBV7-2 and TRBJ1-2, is GAGVSQSPSNKVTEKGKDVELRCDPISGHTALYWYRQSLGQGLEFLIYFQGNSAPDKSGLPSDRFSAERTGGSVSTLTIQRTQQEDSAVYLCASSLSEGQGARVYGYTFGSGTRLTVV.

V usage is TRBV25-1 and J usage is TRBJ2-7; 8 positions match TRBD1. There are 13 residues in the CDR3. CDR1 and CDR2 (germline): MGHDK, SYGVNS. The V segment lost 3 bases and the J segment 5 bases; nucleotides outside the gene matches: 3. CDR3 sequence reads: CASSETGVDEQYV. In DNA form, the CDR3 reads TGTGCCAGCAGTGAGACAGGGGTCGACGAGCAGTACGTC.

This clonotype was detected ten times or more. This chain connects TRBV7-7 to TRBJ2-2; the D call may be TRBD1 or TRBD2 (5 bases each). The CDR3 contains 16 residues. Trimming took off 5 bases at V and 5 bases at J, with 18 bases between the two ends. Germline V gives CDR1 SSHAT, CDR2 FNYEAQ (reference sequence). The CDR3 is CASSVLEGPGTGELFF. The CDR3, as DNA: TGTGCCAGCAGCGTCCTCGAGGGGCCAGGAACCGGGGAGCTGTTTTTT. Complete variable domain (other parts from reference TRBV7-7 and TRBJ2-2): GAGVSQSPRYKVTKRGQDVTLRCDPISSHATLYWYQQALGQGPEFLTYFNYEAQPDKSGLPSDRFSAERPEGSISTLTIQRTEQRDSAMYRCASSVLEGPGTGELFFGEGSRLTVL.

This clonotype showed up many times. The chain carries TRBV5-1 and TRBJ1-2; D is undetermined. V dropped 0 bases and J dropped 2 bases, with 5 bases sitting between them. Germline values: CDR1 SGHRS, CDR2 YFSETQ. The CDR3 spans 13 residues. The CDR3 DNA reads as TGCGCCAGCAGCTTGGCCTCCAACTATGGCTACACCTTC. This gives the protein CASSLASNYGYTF.

The chain carries TRBV4-1 and TRBJ1-5; TRBD1 might be the D (6 bases). The V gene's germline CDR1 is MGHRA and CDR2 YSYEKL. Trimming took 0 bases from V and 0 from J, leaving 9 bases between them. CDR3 length: 16 amino acids. In nucleotides, the CDR3 is TGCGCCAGCAGCCAAGAAGGGGGAGGTAGCAATCAGCCCCAGCATTTT. This translates into CASSQEGGGSNQPQHF.

The sample holds many counts of this clonotype. The chain has TRBV12-3 or TRBV12-4 and TRBJ2-3, with no clear D. Trimming removed 5 bases from V and 2 bases from J, with 8 bases in between. The CDR3 is made up of 13 amino acids. The CDR3 is CASSPPYTDTQYF. The DNA for the CDR3 is TGTGCCAGCAGTCCCCCATACACAGATACGCAGTATTTT.

In this sample, this clonotype turned up many times. V usage is TRBV20-1 and J usage is TRBJ1-2; D not certain. CDR1 is DFQATT, CDR2 SNEGSKA, per germline (reference sequence). The CDR3 covers 17 residues. Trimming took off 0 bases at V and 0 bases at J, with 17 bases between the two ends. DNA for the CDR3: TGCAGTGCTAGAGATGAGTACAGCCAAATTTCTAACTATGGCTACACCTTC. Its translation: CSARDEYSQISNYGYTF.

The V and J genes are TRBV18 and TRBJ2-7, with D possibly being TRBD1 (5 bases). Germline V gives CDR1 KGHSH, CDR2 LQKENI. This CDR3 comprises 16 residues. Trimming pared 3 bases from V and 0 bases from J, leaving 15 bases between. The CDR3 nucleotides read TGTGCCAGCTCACCGATAAAGGGGTCTAGCTCCTACGAGCAGTACTTC. Its protein is CASSPIKGSSSYEQYF.

The chain recombines TRBV11-3 with TRBJ2-3, with D possibly TRBD2 on 6 matching bases. This CDR3 comprises 16 residues. V shed 5 bases and J shed 0 bases, with 15 bases lying between them. Per germline, CDR1 SGHNT and CDR2 YENEEA. For the CDR3, the DNA is TGTGCCAGCAGCCGAAGGAGGGCCGCTAGCACAGATACGCAGTATTTT. Translation gives CASSRRRAASTDTQYF.

This clonotype has more than one count but fewer than ten. The J gene is TRBJ2-3, the V gene TRBV20-1; either TRBD1 or TRBD2 may supply D (5 bases each). Germline V CDR1 and CDR2: DFQATT, SNEGSKA (reference sequence). Trimming removed 6 bases from V and 4 bases from J, with 26 bases in between. CDR3 size: 17 residues. The CDR3 DNA reads TGCAGTGCCGAGCACCGGGACCAAAACGCCAGGGCAGATACGCAGTATTTT. This codes for CSAEHRDQNARADTQYF.

In this sample, this clonotype turned up a few times. The V and J genes are TRBV7-2 and TRBJ1-1; maybe TRBD1 (5 bases). This CDR3 has 15 residues. Germline V gene data show CDR1 as SGHTA and CDR2 as FQGNSA. Trimming stripped 3 bases from V and 7 bases from J, with 18 bases between. The CDR3 sequence: CASSFPGGLRGEAFF. The CDR3 DNA reads TGTGCCAGCAGCTTCCCAGGAGGCCTAAGGGGTGAAGCTTTCTTT.